The 3 T cell receptor beta chains below were found in one sample sequenced in a study of blood T cell repertoires in COVID-19. Generated by immunoSEQ multiplex PCR, the TCRdb table keeps only in-frame clones and is missing some. The top ten clones hold about 1.1% of a sample with approximately 450,000 clones, more than 80% of them seen once. The material sequenced was PBMCs or T cells enriched from blood (not recorded which). The receptor set was obtained from a man younger than 45 who had recovered from COVID-19.

The chain uses TRBV5-6 and TRBJ1-2; D call uncertain. Deletions cut 4 bases from V and 4 bases from J, with 14 bases between. There are 14 residues in the CDR3. From germline, CDR1 is SGHDT and CDR2 YYEEEE. Written as DNA, the CDR3 is TGTGCCAGCAGCCCAGGAGGAGCGCTCTATGGCTACACCTTC. Its protein is CASSPGGALYGYTF.

To note about this clone: Other DNA sequences within the sample encode an identical CDR3. J is TRBJ1-1 and V is TRBV5-4; a possible D gene is TRBD1 (5 bases). V was clipped by 4 bases and J by 1 base, with 8 bases between them. The CDR3 loop spans 13 amino acids. Germline lookup yields CDR1 SGHNT and CDR2 YYREEE (reference sequence). The CDR3 DNA sequence: TGTGCCAGCAGCCTCGACAGGAACACTGAAGCTTTCTTT. Its translation: CASSLDRNTEAFF.

The chain employs TRBV27 and TRBJ2-7; TRBD2 matches 7 bases. The V gene end was trimmed by 3 bases and the J gene end by 1 base; junction bases not matched to a gene: 6. The germline gives CDR1 MNHEY, CDR2 SMNVEV (reference sequence). This CDR3 has 15 residues. CDR3 in amino acids: CASSFSGGTSYEQYF. The CDR3 nucleotides read TGTGCCAGCAGTTTCTCGGGAGGAACTTCCTACGAGCAGTACTTC.